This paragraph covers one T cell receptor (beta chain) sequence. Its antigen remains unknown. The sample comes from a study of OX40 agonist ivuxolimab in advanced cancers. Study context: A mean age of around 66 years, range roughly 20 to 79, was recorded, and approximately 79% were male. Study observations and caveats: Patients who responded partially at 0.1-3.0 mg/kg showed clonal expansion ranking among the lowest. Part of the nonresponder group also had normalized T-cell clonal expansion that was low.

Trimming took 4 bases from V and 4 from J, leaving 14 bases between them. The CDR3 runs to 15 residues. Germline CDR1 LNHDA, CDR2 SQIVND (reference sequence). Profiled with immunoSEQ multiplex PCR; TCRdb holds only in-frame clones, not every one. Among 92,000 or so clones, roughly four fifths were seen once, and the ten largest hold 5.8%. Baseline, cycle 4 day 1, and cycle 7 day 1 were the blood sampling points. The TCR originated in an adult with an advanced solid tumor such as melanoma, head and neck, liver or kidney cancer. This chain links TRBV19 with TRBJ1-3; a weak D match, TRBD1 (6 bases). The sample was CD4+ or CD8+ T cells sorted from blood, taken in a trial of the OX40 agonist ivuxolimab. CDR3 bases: TGTGCCAGTAGTACCGAGGCAGGGGAAGGAAACACCATATATTTT. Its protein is CASSTEAGEGNTIYF.